The 30 T cell receptor beta chains below all came from one sample that was sequenced in a study of T cells in localized non-small cell lung cancer. Produced via immunoSEQ multiplex PCR; TCRdb's table is partial and in-frame only. The table lists approximately 2,000 clones, under 40% of them singletons. The source was normal lung tissue next to the tumor, collected before any cancer treatment. The receptors shown here come from a male donor aged 60 or older with stage I squamous cell lung carcinoma.

CDR3 sequence (DNA): TGCGCCAGCAGCGGGCAGTTAGGCGGGGACACTGAAGCTTTCTTT. This translates into CASSGQLGGDTEAFF. The chain has TRBV5-1 and TRBJ1-1; D is uncertain. Per the germline V gene, CDR1 is SGHRS and CDR2 is YFSETQ. The V and J ends lost 4 bases and 3 bases respectively, with 16 bases between them. The CDR3 totals 15 residues.

The table lists this clone with a count of one. CDR3 loop: CASSFVTGKTDTQYF. CDR3 DNA: TGTGCCAGCAGTTTCGTGACAGGGAAAACAGATACGCAGTATTTT. The chain couples TRBV28 to TRBJ2-3; the match to TRBD1 covers 7 bases. Trimming removed 3 bases from V and 3 bases from J; junction bases left unmatched: 6. CDR1 is MDHEN, CDR2 SYDVKM, per germline. The CDR3 is 15 amino acids. The full variable domain, its missing parts supplied by reference TRBV28 and TRBJ2-3, is DVKVTQSSRYLVKRTGEKVFLECVQDMDHENMFWYRQDPGLGLRLIYFSYDVKMKEKGDIPEGYSVSREKKERFSLILESASTNQTSMYLCASSFVTGKTDTQYFGPGTRLTVL.

This clone is labeled medium-sized. This chain links TRBV28 with TRBJ2-2; D might be TRBD1 (6 bases). The germline gives CDR1 MDHEN, CDR2 SYDVKM. The CDR3 contains 15 residues. Trimming pared 6 bases from V and 4 bases from J, leaving 15 bases between. CDR3: CASRVLQGTTGELFF. CDR3 DNA sequence: TGTGCCAGCAGAGTCCTTCAGGGGACCACCGGGGAGCTGTTTTTT. Full variable domain (missing parts from reference TRBV28 and TRBJ2-2): DVKVTQSSRYLVKRTGEKVFLECVQDMDHENMFWYRQDPGLGLRLIYFSYDVKMKEKGDIPEGYSVSREKKERFSLILESASTNQTSMYLCASRVLQGTTGELFFGEGSRLTVL.

The chain combines TRBV10-2 with TRBJ1-1; weak D call: TRBD1 (6 bases). Trimming shortened V by 2 bases and J by 0 bases, and 7 bases separated the two germline ends. The CDR3 is 14 amino acids. The V gene's germline CDR1 is WSHSY and CDR2 SAAADI. The DNA of the CDR3 is TGCGCCAGCAGTGAGGCAGGGGTGAACACTGAAGCTTTCTTT. Its translation is CASSEAGVNTEAFF.

V usage is TRBV29-1 and J usage is TRBJ1-1; 8 bases match TRBD1. The junction had 9 bases not matched to a gene; V was cut back by 6 bases and J by 3 bases. The CDR3 consists of 14 residues. CDR1 is SQVTM, CDR2 ANQGSEA, per germline. The CDR3 DNA is TGCAGCGTGGTTGGACAGGGTGCGGACACTGAAGCTTTCTTT. Amino acid sequence: CSVVGQGADTEAFF.

In this sample, this clone turned up a few times. This chain uses TRBV9 with TRBJ1-2; no definite D call. The length of the CDR3 is 15 residues. Trimming removed 3 bases at V and 4 bases at J, with 16 bases between. Germline V CDR1 and CDR2: SGDLS, YYNGEE. CDR3 coding DNA: TGTGCCAGCAGCGATGGGCGCGAAGGCGCCTATGGCTACACCTTC. Encoded protein: CASSDGREGAYGYTF.

The chain links TRBV29-1 to TRBJ1-3; D gene unclear. Trimming shortened V by 0 bases and J by 0 bases, and 15 bases separated the two germline ends. Per the germline V gene, CDR1 is SQVTM and CDR2 is ANQGSEA. The CDR3 is 17 residues long. In DNA, the CDR3 is TGCAGCGTTGAAGATCCGAGCCGGGATCCCTCTGGAAACACCATATATTTT. It translates to CSVEDPSRDPSGNTIYF. The variable domain in full, with the rest retrieved from reference TRBV29-1 and TRBJ1-3, is SAVISQKPSRDICQRGTSLTIQCQVDSQVTMMFWYRQQPGQSLTLIATANQGSEATYESGFVIDKFPISRPNLTFSTLTVSNMSPEDSSIYLCSVEDPSRDPSGNTIYFGEGSWLTVV.

By its share, this clone is medium-sized (0.01 to 0.1%). V gene TRBV11-3 combines with J gene TRBJ1-1; D not certain. Trimming cost V 5 bases and J 11 bases, with 27 bases left between them. Per germline, CDR1 SGHNT and CDR2 YENEEA. The CDR3 extends over 16 amino acids. DNA for the CDR3: TGTGCCAGCAGCCCCCGGGAAGGTTGGGGTCCTATATGGGCTTTCTTT. Its protein product is CASSPREGWGPIWAFF.

The genes are TRBV6-8 and TRBJ2-5; D might be TRBD1 (6 bases). Trimming took off 5 bases at V and 4 bases at J, with 8 bases between the two ends. The CDR3 extends over 12 amino acids. From germline, CDR1 is MNHGY and CDR2 SAAAGT. The CDR3 is CASSTGTETQYF. In nucleotides, the CDR3 is TGTGCCAGCAGTACAGGGACAGAGACCCAGTACTTC.

This clone was seen more than once but under ten times. This rearrangement joins TRBV7-1 to TRBJ1-1; D gene uncertain. TRBV7-1 is identified as an open reading frame with a role that is uncertain. This CDR3 has 14 amino acids. Trimming removed 4 bases at V and 4 bases at J, with 13 bases between. The CDR3 here is CASSLSGLGTEAFF. CDR3 sequence (DNA): TGTGCCAGCAGCTTAAGCGGGCTGGGCACTGAAGCTTTCTTT.

The rearrangement uses TRBV15 and TRBJ1-4; tentatively, D is TRBD1 (5 bases). The CDR3 spans 15 residues. Trimming removed 0 bases at V and 10 bases at J, with 15 bases between. The germline CDR1 and CDR2 sequences are LNHNV and YYDKDF (reference sequence). CDR3 sequence: CATSRDIFWGRKLFF. CDR3 nucleotide sequence: TGTGCCACCAGCAGAGATATTTTCTGGGGCAGAAAACTGTTTTTT. Combining the CDR3 with reference TRBV15 and TRBJ1-4 gives the whole variable domain DAMVIQNPRYQVTQFGKPVTLSCSQTLNHNVMYWYQQKSSQAPKLLFHYYDKDFNNEADTPDNFQSRRPNTSFCFLDIRSPGLGDTAMYLCATSRDIFWGRKLFFGSGTQLSVL.

This clone was seen ten or more times. The rearrangement uses TRBV6-8 and TRBJ2-1; tentatively, D is TRBD1 or TRBD2 (5 bases each). Germline lookup yields CDR1 MNHGY and CDR2 SAAAGT. CDR3 length: 13 residues. The V end was cut by 4 bases, the J end by 9 bases, with 13 bases between. CDR3 amino acids: CASSSLHGGEQFF. The CDR3, as DNA: TGTGCCAGCAGTTCCCTTCATGGGGGTGAGCAGTTCTTC.

In its sample, this clone was seen a few times. The chain couples TRBV5-1 to TRBJ2-2; 7 positions agree with TRBD1. The CDR3 has 18 amino acids. Germline trimming cut 2 bases from V and 0 bases from J; bases unmatched to any gene: 10. The germline V gene has CDR1 SGHRS and CDR2 YFSETQ. The CDR3 sequence is CASSFNFRDRANTGELFF. The CDR3 region has the DNA TGCGCCAGCAGCTTCAATTTTCGGGACAGAGCGAACACCGGGGAGCTGTTTTTT.

This clone was seen a few times. The rearrangement joins TRBV11-3 to TRBJ2-7; D possibly corresponds to TRBD1 (5 bases). Between the trimmed V and J ends, which lost 2 bases and 3 bases, there was a span of 14 bases. CDR3 length equals 15 residues. CDR1 and CDR2 from the germline V gene are SGHNT and YENEEA. CDR3 sequence reads: CASSLRVEGVYEQYF. The CDR3 bases are TGTGCCAGCAGCTTAAGAGTTGAAGGGGTCTACGAGCAGTACTTC.

The genes are TRBV6-8 and TRBJ2-2; 9 positions match TRBD2. Looked up from germline, CDR1 is MNHGY and CDR2 is SAAAGT. V was pared by 5 bases and J by 6 bases, with 10 bases of the junction left unmatched. The CDR3 has 16 residues. The CDR3 here is CASSEWLAGGPGELFF. The CDR3 DNA follows: TGTGCCAGCAGTGAGTGGCTGGCGGGGGGGCCCGGGGAGCTGTTTTTT.

DNA for the CDR3: TGTGCCAGCAGGTCAGGTCCAGGGAAAAATGGCTACACCTTC. Protein: CASRSGPGKNGYTF. V and J are TRBV28 and TRBJ1-2; tentative D call: TRBD1 (5 bases). This CDR3 region has 14 residues. The V gene's germline CDR1 is MDHEN and CDR2 SYDVKM. V shed 6 bases and J shed 6 bases, with 17 bases lying between them.

This clone counts as medium-sized. This sequence joins TRBV9 and TRBJ2-7; TRBD2 aligns across 9 bases. The CDR3 sequence is 16 residues long. The germline gives CDR1 SGDLS, CDR2 YYNGEE. J gave up 2 bases and V 6 bases, and 12 bases lay outside the gene matches. DNA of the CDR3: TGTGCCAGCATGGGACAATCTAGCGGGATGCCCTACGAGCAGTACTTC. Its translation: CASMGQSSGMPYEQYF.

By sample share, this clone is medium-sized (0.01 to 0.1%). The chain is built from TRBV11-3 and TRBJ1-1; D possibly corresponds to TRBD1 (5 bases). There are 14 residues in the CDR3. The V end lost 6 bases, the J end lost 2 bases, and 13 bases lay between the germline ends. Germline CDR1 SGHNT, CDR2 YENEEA. The DNA of the CDR3 is TGTGCCAGCAGTCTTGACAGCCGTAACACTGAAGCTTTCTTT. Encoded protein: CASSLDSRNTEAFF.

By share, this clone ranks as large. This chain links TRBV9 with TRBJ2-3; possibly TRBD2 for D (5 bases). The length of the CDR3 is 15 residues. V lost 5 bases, J lost 2 bases, and 15 bases lay in between. Germline CDR1 is SGDLS and CDR2 is YYNGEE. The CDR3 DNA follows: TGTGCCAGCAGTGTGGTCCGGGGAGACACAGATACGCAGTATTTT. Translating it yields CASSVVRGDTDTQYF.

In this sample, this clone turned up once. The V call is TRBV6-8, the J call TRBJ2-3; TRBD2 is a possible D gene (7 bases). Germline V gene sequence: CDR1 MNHGY, CDR2 SAAAGT. The CDR3 has 14 amino acids. Deletions cut 6 bases from V and 1 base from J, with 11 bases between. Here the CDR3 reads CASSWGGGTDTQYF. Written as DNA, the CDR3 is TGTGCCAGCAGCTGGGGGGGCGGCACAGATACGCAGTATTTT.

Judged by abundance, this clone is large. This chain links TRBV5-1 with TRBJ2-3, with TRBD1 matching 7 bases. The germline V gene encodes CDR1 SGHRS and CDR2 YFSETQ. The trim removed 0 bases at V and 0 bases at J, leaving 7 bases unmatched. The CDR3 is 17 residues long. This CDR3 is CASSLVGTEASTDTQYF. In nucleotides, the CDR3 is TGCGCCAGCAGCTTGGTCGGGACAGAAGCTAGCACAGATACGCAGTATTTT.

V and J are TRBV30 and TRBJ2-6; 11 positions agree with TRBD1. V lost 1 base and J lost 0; bases outside the gene matches: 17. Per the germline V gene, CDR1 is GTSNPN and CDR2 is SVGIG (reference sequence). This CDR3 comprises 22 residues. CDR3 amino acids: CAWSGSLFGTGGAPSGANVLTF. For the CDR3, the DNA is TGTGCCTGGAGTGGGAGCCTCTTCGGGACAGGGGGTGCTCCCTCTGGGGCCAACGTCCTGACTTTC.

The chain recombines TRBV6-8 with TRBJ1-5; the D is unclear. Germline CDR1 reads MNHGY; CDR2 reads SAAAGT. Trimming took off 1 base at V and 7 bases at J, with 8 bases between the two ends. CDR3 length: 13 residues. CDR3 region: CASSYYAGQPQHF. The CDR3 DNA is TGTGCCAGCAGTTACTATGCGGGACAGCCCCAGCATTTT.

This clone was counted between two and nine times. The chain combines TRBV6-1 with TRBJ2-1; maybe TRBD2 (7 bases). This CDR3 is built from 15 residues. The V and J ends lost 1 base and 3 bases respectively, with 10 bases between them. The germline V gene encodes CDR1 MNHNS and CDR2 SASEGT. This CDR3 reads CASSEEGGGYNEQFF. As DNA, the CDR3 is TGTGCCAGCAGTGAAGAAGGGGGGGGCTACAATGAGCAGTTCTTC.

V gene TRBV11-3 combines with J gene TRBJ2-7; D is undetermined. This CDR3 spans 16 amino acids. V was pared by 5 bases and J by 2 bases, with 19 bases between. CDR1 SGHNT and CDR2 YENEEA come from the germline V gene. The DNA for the CDR3 is TGTGCCAGCAGCCAAATAGAGGTAGGGATCCCCTACGAGCAGTACTTC. Its translation: CASSQIEVGIPYEQYF. The full variable domain, rest sourced from reference TRBV11-3 and TRBJ2-7, is EAGVVQSPRYKIIEKKQPVAFWCNPISGHNTLYWYLQNLGQGPELLIRYENEEAVDDSQLPKDRFSAERLKGVDSTLKIQPAELGDSAVYLCASSQIEVGIPYEQYFGPGTRLTVT.

V usage is TRBV4-1 and J usage is TRBJ2-3; D perhaps matches TRBD2 (6 bases). The germline CDR1 and CDR2 sequences are MGHRA and YSYEKL. The ends were cut back, 0 bases at V and 10 bases at J, with 17 bases in the middle. CDR3 length: 15 amino acids. This chain's CDR3 is CASSQEVGGFSAQYF. The DNA for the CDR3 is TGCGCCAGCAGCCAAGAGGTGGGAGGATTCAGCGCGCAGTATTTT.

This sequence joins TRBV6-8 and TRBJ2-1; D tentatively reads TRBD1 or TRBD2 (6 bases each). The ends were cut back, 0 bases at V and 6 bases at J, with 12 bases in the middle. The CDR3 is 15 amino acids. CDR1 is MNHGY and CDR2 is SAAAGT in the germline V gene. CDR3 protein: CASSYSLGGPNEQFF. In DNA, the CDR3 is TGTGCCAGCAGTTACTCTCTCGGGGGCCCCAATGAGCAGTTCTTC.

The V gene is TRBV10-2, the J gene TRBJ2-1, with D possibly matching TRBD2 (7 bases). V lost 2 bases and J 6 bases, leaving 14 bases between the germline ends. The length of the CDR3 is 15 residues. Germline lookup yields CDR1 WSHSY and CDR2 SAAADI. CDR3 loop: CASSERGGQSNEQFF. Here the CDR3 DNA reads TGCGCCAGCAGTGAGAGGGGGGGGCAATCCAATGAGCAGTTCTTC.

This clone was seen once. The chain recombines TRBV14 with TRBJ2-1, with 9 bases that match TRBD2. Germline loops: CDR1 SGHDN, CDR2 FVKESK. CDR3 length equals 15 residues. Trimming cost V 4 bases and J 7 bases; bases outside gene matches: 8. The CDR3 nucleotides are TGTGCCAGCAGCCTCTTAGCGGGAGCGGAGAATGAGCAGTTCTTC. Translating it yields CASSLLAGAENEQFF.

The rearrangement joins TRBV19 to TRBJ1-2; D is perhaps TRBD1 (5 bases). V was pared by 3 bases and J by 4 bases, with 18 bases between. Germline CDR1 reads LNHDA; CDR2 reads SQIVND (reference sequence). The CDR3 consists of 16 residues. Here the CDR3 reads CASSMGGDLPLYGYTF. The CDR3 nucleotides are TGTGCCAGTAGTATGGGGGGGGACCTCCCTCTCTATGGCTACACCTTC.